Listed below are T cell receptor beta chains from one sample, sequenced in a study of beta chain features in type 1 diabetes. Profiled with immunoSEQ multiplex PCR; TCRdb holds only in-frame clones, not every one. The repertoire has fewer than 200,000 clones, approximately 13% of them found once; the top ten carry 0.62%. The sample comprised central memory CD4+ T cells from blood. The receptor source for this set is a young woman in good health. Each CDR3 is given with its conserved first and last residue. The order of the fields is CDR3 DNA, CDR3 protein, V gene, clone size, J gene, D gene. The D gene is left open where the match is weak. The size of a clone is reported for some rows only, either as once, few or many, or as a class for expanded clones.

TGTGCCAGCAGCCCCCGACAGGGGACCTACGAGCAGTACTTC	CASSPRQGTYEQYF	TRBV4-2	few	TRBJ2-7	TRBD1
TGTGCCTGGAGCCCTCTCCGGGACAGAGCTTCTAACTATGGCTACACCTTC	CAWSPLRDRASNYGYTF	TRBV30	few	TRBJ1-2	TRBD1
TGCGCCAGCAGCCCTAGCGGGAGCTCCTACAATGAGCAGTTCTTC	CASSPSGSSYNEQFF	TRBV5-1	NA	TRBJ2-1	TRBD2
TGTGCCAGCAGGGGACAGGGGAACTATGGCTACACCTTC	CASRGQGNYGYTF	TRBV4-2	few	TRBJ1-2	TRBD1
TGTGCCAGCTCACCTCCGAGACAGATCTTGAACACTGAAGCTTTCTTT	CASSPPRQILNTEAFF	TRBV18	NA	TRBJ1-1	NA
TGTGCCAGCAGTTTAGTAAGCGGGCATGAGCAGTACTTC	CASSLVSGHEQYF	TRBV27	NA	TRBJ2-7	NA
TGTGCCAGCTCCCCCCTCACTGACAGAGGTGAAGCTTTCTTT	CASSPLTDRGEAFF	TRBV18	NA	TRBJ1-1	NA
TGTGCCAGCAGTACGGGAGGGGAGCGAGGCGAGCAGTACTTC	CASSTGGERGEQYF	TRBV6-6	few	TRBJ2-7	TRBD2
TGTGCCAGCAGCTTATCAAAGCTAGTTGGCGATGAGCAGTTCTTC	CASSLSKLVGDEQFF	TRBV7-9	few	TRBJ2-1	NA
TGCAGCGTTGATGGGGCTCACTCTGGAAACACCATATATTTT	CSVDGAHSGNTIYF	TRBV29-1	few	TRBJ1-3	NA
TGCGCCAGCAGCTTGGGCCAGGGGGACTATGGCTACACCTTC	CASSLGQGDYGYTF	TRBV5-1	once	TRBJ1-2	TRBD1
TGTGCCTGGCTTATACAGGGGGCTGGTACGCAGTATTTT	CAWLIQGAGTQYF	TRBV30	few	TRBJ2-3	TRBD1
TGTGCCAGCAGTCCGGGACTAGCGGGACGCGTGACCCAGTACTTC	CASSPGLAGRVTQYF	TRBV6-6	NA	TRBJ2-5	TRBD2
TGTGCCAGCAGCTCACTAGCGGGAGGTATCACAGATACGCAGTATTTT	CASSSLAGGITDTQYF	TRBV7-2	NA	TRBJ2-3	TRBD2
TGTGCCATCAGTGATAAGACTAGCGGGAGTAGCGAGCAGTACTTC	CAISDKTSGSSEQYF	TRBV10-3	few	TRBJ2-7	TRBD2
TGTGCCAGCAGCTTGCCCGGGAGGGGGGCCGGGGAGCTGTTTTTT	CASSLPGRGAGELFF	TRBV11-2	NA	TRBJ2-2	TRBD2
TGTGCCAGCACCTTGACAGGTAGCAATCAGCCCCAGCATTTT	CASTLTGSNQPQHF	TRBV6-1	NA	TRBJ1-5	NA
TGTGCCAGCAGGGCTCGACAGCACAATCAGCCCCAGCATTTT	CASRARQHNQPQHF	TRBV6-1	few	TRBJ1-5	NA
TGTGCCAGCAGCCTCGGGAGGAACACTGAAGCTTTCTTT	CASSLGRNTEAFF	TRBV7-6	NA	TRBJ1-1	NA
TGCAGCGTATCGGGGAGGGACTACAATGAGCAGTTCTTC	CSVSGRDYNEQFF	TRBV29-1	NA	TRBJ2-1	TRBD2
TGTGCCAGCAGCTACACCGGACAGGGGGCCTCTGAAGCTTTCTTT	CASSYTGQGASEAFF	TRBV7-3	few	TRBJ1-1	TRBD1
TGTGCCTGGAGTGTACAGGGCAATCAGCCCCAGCATTTT	CAWSVQGNQPQHF	TRBV30	many	TRBJ1-5	NA
TGTGCCAGCAGTGACGGACAGGCGGGGGGAGAGACCCAGTACTTC	CASSDGQAGGETQYF	TRBV2	few	TRBJ2-5	NA
TGTGCCAGCAGTGATTGGAAGGGGGAAGTTGGCAATCAGCCCCAGCATTTT	CASSDWKGEVGNQPQHF	TRBV2	few	TRBJ1-5	NA
TGTGCCACCCTGAAACTAGCGGGAGTCAGGAATGAGCAGTTCTTC	CATLKLAGVRNEQFF	TRBV7-9	NA	TRBJ2-1	TRBD2
TGTGCCAGCAGCGTAGACCCAGGGTGGCTAGGCAGCCTCAATGAGCAGTTCTTC	CASSVDPGWLGSLNEQFF	TRBV9	few	TRBJ2-1	NA
TGTGCCTGTTCGGCAGGGTCAGGGGATACGCAGTATTTT	CACSAGSGDTQYF	TRBV30	few	TRBJ2-3	NA
TGTGCCAGCACCCAGGGGGCGGCGGGGAACACTGAAGCTTTCTTT	CASTQGAAGNTEAFF	TRBV6-5	few	TRBJ1-1	TRBD1
TGTGCCAGCAGTGAGGGGGCCCGGGAGACCCAGTACTTC	CASSEGARETQYF	TRBV25-1	NA	TRBJ2-5	NA
TGTGCCAGCAAACAAAGGACAGCGAACCAAGAGACCCAGTACTTC	CASKQRTANQETQYF	TRBV28	many	TRBJ2-5	NA
TGCGCCAGCAGCTTGATTAGCGGGACTGGAACCGGGGAGCTGTTTTTT	CASSLISGTGTGELFF	TRBV5-1	NA	TRBJ2-2	TRBD2
TGTGCCAGTAGCCCATGGAGCGGTGGGTACAATGAGCAGTTCTTC	CASSPWSGGYNEQFF	TRBV7-2	few	TRBJ2-1	NA